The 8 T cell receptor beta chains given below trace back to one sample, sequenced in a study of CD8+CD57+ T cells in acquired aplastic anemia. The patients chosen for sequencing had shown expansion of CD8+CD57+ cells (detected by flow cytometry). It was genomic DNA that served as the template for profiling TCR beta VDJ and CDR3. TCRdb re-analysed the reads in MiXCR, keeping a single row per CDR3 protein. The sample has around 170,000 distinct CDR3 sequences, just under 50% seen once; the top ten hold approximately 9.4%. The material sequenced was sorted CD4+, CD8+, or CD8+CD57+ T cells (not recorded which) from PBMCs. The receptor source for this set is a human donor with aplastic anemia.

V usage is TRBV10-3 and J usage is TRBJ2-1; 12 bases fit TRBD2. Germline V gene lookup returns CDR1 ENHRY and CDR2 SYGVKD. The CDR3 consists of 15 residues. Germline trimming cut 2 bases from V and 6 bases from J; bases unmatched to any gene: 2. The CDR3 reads CAISEMTSGSNEQFF. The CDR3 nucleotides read TGTGCCATCAGTGAGATGACTAGCGGGAGCAATGAGCAGTTCTTC.

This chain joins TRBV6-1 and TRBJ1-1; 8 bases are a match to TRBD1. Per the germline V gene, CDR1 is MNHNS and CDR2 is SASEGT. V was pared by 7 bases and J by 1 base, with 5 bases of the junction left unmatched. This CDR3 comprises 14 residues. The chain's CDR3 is CASTGGWTNTEAFF. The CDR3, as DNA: TGTGCCAGCACAGGGGGCTGGACGAACACTGAAGCTTTCTTT.

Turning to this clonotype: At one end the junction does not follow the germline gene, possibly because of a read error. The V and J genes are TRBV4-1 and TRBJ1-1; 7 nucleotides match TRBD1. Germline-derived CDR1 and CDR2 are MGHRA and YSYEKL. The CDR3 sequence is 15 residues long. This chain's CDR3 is CASSSRTGGNTEAFF. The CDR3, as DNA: TGCGCCAGCAGCAGCCGGACAGGAGGTAACACTGAAGCCTTCTTT.

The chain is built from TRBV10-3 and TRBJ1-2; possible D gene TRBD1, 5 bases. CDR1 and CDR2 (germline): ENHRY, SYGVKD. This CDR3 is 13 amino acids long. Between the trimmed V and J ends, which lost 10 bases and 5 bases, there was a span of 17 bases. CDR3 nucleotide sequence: TGTGCCACCTACGCTTTCGGGGGGTATGGCTACACCTTC. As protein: CATYAFGGYGYTF.

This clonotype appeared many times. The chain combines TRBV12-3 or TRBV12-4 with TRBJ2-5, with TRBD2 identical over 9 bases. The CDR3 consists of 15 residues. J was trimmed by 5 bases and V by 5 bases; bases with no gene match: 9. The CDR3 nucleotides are TGTGCCAGCAGTACCCATAGCGGGAGTGAGGAGACCCAGTACTTC. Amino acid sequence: CASSTHSGSEETQYF.

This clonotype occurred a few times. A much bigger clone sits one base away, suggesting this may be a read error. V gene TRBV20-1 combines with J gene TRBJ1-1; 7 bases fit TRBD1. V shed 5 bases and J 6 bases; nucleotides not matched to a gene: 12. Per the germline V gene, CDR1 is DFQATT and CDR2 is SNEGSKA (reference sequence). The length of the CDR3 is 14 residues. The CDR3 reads CSADRVGGWAEAFF. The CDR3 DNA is TGCAGTGCTGACAGGGTTGGAGGTTGGGCTGAAGCTTTCTTT.

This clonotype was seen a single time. CDR3 nucleotides: TGTGCCATCAGTGTCCCGGGACAGTACGAGCAGTACTTC. It codes for CAISVPGQYEQYF. The gene calls are TRBV10-3 and TRBJ2-7; 7 nucleotides line up with TRBD1. This CDR3 spans 13 amino acids. The junction had 4 bases not matched to a gene; V was cut back by 4 bases and J by 4 bases. The germline V gene has CDR1 ENHRY and CDR2 SYGVKD.

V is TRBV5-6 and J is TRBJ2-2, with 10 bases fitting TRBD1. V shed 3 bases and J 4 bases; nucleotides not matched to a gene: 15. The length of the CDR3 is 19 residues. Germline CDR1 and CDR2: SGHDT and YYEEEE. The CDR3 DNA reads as TGTGCCAGCAGCTATATTTTGACAGGGGGCGGCTTGAGCACCGGGGAGCTGTTTTTT. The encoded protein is CASSYILTGGGLSTGELFF.